One sample yielded the 11 T cell receptor beta chains listed below, sequenced in a study of blood T cell repertoires in COVID-19. Some clones are missing from TCRdb's copy, which holds only in-frame ones; the method was immunoSEQ multiplex PCR. The sample holds approximately 170,000 clones, just over 85% seen once. The sample comprised peripheral blood. These receptors all come from a man in his fifties with active or convalescent COVID-19.

The V call is TRBV18, the J call TRBJ2-3, with D possibly matching TRBD1 (6 bases). The CDR3 is 16 amino acids. Germline V gene data show CDR1 as KGHSH and CDR2 as LQKENI. V lost 3 bases, J lost 3 bases, and 16 bases lay in between. The CDR3: CASSPPSTGRTDTQYF. In DNA form, the CDR3 reads TGTGCCAGCTCACCCCCTTCGACAGGACGGACAGATACGCAGTATTTT.

The genes are TRBV10-3 and TRBJ1-4, with D hard to call. Germline CDR1 reads ENHRY; CDR2 reads SYGVKD. CDR3 length equals 12 residues. Trimming shortened V by 8 bases and J by 6 bases, and 10 bases separated the two germline ends. The chain's CDR3 is CAIGRGDEKLFF. The CDR3 DNA is TGTGCCATCGGACGGGGAGATGAAAAACTGTTTTTT.

The chain is built from TRBV9 and TRBJ1-5, with D perhaps matching TRBD1 (5 bases). This CDR3 has 14 amino acids. Germline V gene sequence: CDR1 SGDLS, CDR2 YYNGEE. Trimming left V 1 base short and J 6 bases short, with 11 bases between. The chain's CDR3 is CASSVQGIGQPQHF. DNA for the CDR3: TGTGCCAGCAGCGTACAGGGTATAGGTCAGCCCCAGCATTTT.

The V and J genes are TRBV11-3 and TRBJ2-3; D gene unclear. From germline, CDR1 is SGHNT and CDR2 YENEEA. This CDR3 contains 13 residues. V lost 2 bases and J 2 bases, leaving 5 bases between the germline ends. CDR3 in DNA: TGTGCCAGCAGCTTACCCCACACAGATACGCAGTATTTT. It specifies CASSLPHTDTQYF. The variable domain in full, with the rest retrieved from reference TRBV11-3 and TRBJ2-3, is EAGVVQSPRYKIIEKKQPVAFWCNPISGHNTLYWYLQNLGQGPELLIRYENEEAVDDSQLPKDRFSAERLKGVDSTLKIQPAELGDSAVYLCASSLPHTDTQYFGPGTRLTVL.

The CDR3 region is CASSVEAGTYEQYF. The CDR3 DNA reads as TGTGCCAGCAGCGTAGAGGCGGGAACCTACGAGCAGTACTTC. The V call is TRBV9, the J call TRBJ2-7; D may be TRBD2 (6 bases). CDR1 is SGDLS and CDR2 is YYNGEE in the germline V gene. This CDR3 is 14 amino acids long. Trimming cost V 0 bases and J 2 bases, with 9 bases left between them.

The chain joins TRBV5-6 to TRBJ1-2, with 9 bases matching TRBD1. Germline V CDR1 and CDR2: SGHDT, YYEEEE. The CDR3 extends over 13 amino acids. V was pared by 4 bases and J by 8 bases, with 6 bases of the junction left unmatched. The chain's CDR3 is CASSTQGARGYTF. Written as DNA, the CDR3 is TGTGCCAGCAGCACACAGGGGGCGCGGGGCTACACCTTC.

This clone has ten or more counts. The chain is built from TRBV2 and TRBJ2-7, with TRBD1 matching over 7 bases. The V and J ends lost 2 bases and 6 bases, in that order; junction bases with no gene match: 7. Germline values: CDR1 SNHLY, CDR2 FYNNEI. The CDR3 is 14 residues long. CDR3 region: CASSELVSGGEQYF. CDR3 nucleotides: TGTGCCAGCAGTGAATTAGTATCAGGGGGCGAGCAGTACTTC.

The chain employs TRBV24-1 and TRBJ1-1; no reliable D call. V was shortened by 4 bases and J by 1 base, with 9 bases between the two germline ends. Germline CDR1 and CDR2: KGHDR and SFDVKD. This CDR3 is 14 amino acids long. As DNA, the CDR3 is TGTGCCACCAGTGACCCTAGACGGAACACTGAAGCTTTCTTT. The encoded protein is CATSDPRRNTEAFF.

The rearrangement joins TRBV9 to TRBJ1-2; TRBD1 is a possible D gene (6 bases). The CDR3 has 12 amino acids. Trimming cost V 5 bases and J 1 base, with 6 bases left between them. The germline CDR1 and CDR2 sequences are SGDLS and YYNGEE. The CDR3 here is CASRQGNYGYTF. CDR3 DNA: TGTGCCAGCAGACAGGGTAACTATGGCTACACCTTC.

The chain links TRBV7-9 to TRBJ1-2, with 7 nucleotides matching TRBD1. Germline V gives CDR1 SEHNR, CDR2 FQNEAQ (reference sequence). The CDR3 consists of 19 residues. V trimming: 0 bases; J trimming: 8 bases; junction bases outside the gene matches: 21. The CDR3 DNA is TGTGCCAGCAGCTTAGCGCCCTGGTCAGGGGCAGGGGGGCCAGTAGGCTACACCTTC. This translates into CASSLAPWSGAGGPVGYTF.

The chain has TRBV2 and TRBJ1-2; TRBD1 matches 8 bases. CDR3 length: 14 residues. The trim removed 3 bases at V and 5 bases at J, leaving 5 bases unmatched. Germline-derived CDR1 and CDR2 are SNHLY and FYNNEI. As DNA, the CDR3 is TGTGCCAGCAGTGAGAGGCAGGGGGCTTATGGCTACACCTTC. It encodes CASSERQGAYGYTF.